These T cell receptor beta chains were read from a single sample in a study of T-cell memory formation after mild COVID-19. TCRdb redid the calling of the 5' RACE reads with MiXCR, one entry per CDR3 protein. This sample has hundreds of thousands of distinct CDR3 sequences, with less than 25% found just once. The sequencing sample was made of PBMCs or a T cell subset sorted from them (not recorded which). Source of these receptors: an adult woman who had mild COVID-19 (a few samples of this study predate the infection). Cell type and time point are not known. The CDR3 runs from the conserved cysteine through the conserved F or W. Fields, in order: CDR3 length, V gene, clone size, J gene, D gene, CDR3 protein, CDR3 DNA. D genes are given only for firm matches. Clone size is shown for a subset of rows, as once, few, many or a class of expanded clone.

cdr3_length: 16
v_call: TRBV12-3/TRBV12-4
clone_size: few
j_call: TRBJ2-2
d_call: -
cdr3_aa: CASNLPGTGLTGELFF
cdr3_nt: TGTGCCAGCAATCTCCCCGGGACTGGGCTCACCGGGGAGCTGTTTTTT

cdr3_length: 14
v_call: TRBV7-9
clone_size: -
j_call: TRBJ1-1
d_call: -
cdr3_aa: CASSLPRLNTEAFF
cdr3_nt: TGTGCCAGCAGCCTACCCCGACTGAACACTGAAGCTTTCTTT

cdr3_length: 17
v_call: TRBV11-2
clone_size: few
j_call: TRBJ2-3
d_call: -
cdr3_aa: CASRAPGQRRGTDTQYF
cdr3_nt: TGTGCCAGCAGGGCGCCGGGACAGCGGAGGGGCACAGATACGCAGTATTTT

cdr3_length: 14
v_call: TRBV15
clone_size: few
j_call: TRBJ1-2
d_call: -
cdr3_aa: CATSKEVAWYGYTF
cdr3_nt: TGTGCCACCAGCAAAGAAGTGGCATGGTATGGCTACACCTTC

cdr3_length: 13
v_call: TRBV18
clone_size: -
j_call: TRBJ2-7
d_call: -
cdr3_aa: CASSSAHSYEQYF
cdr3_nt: TGTGCCAGCTCCTCGGCTCACTCCTACGAGCAGTACTTC

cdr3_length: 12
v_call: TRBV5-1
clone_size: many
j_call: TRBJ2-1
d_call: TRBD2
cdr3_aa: CASRRGGNEQFF
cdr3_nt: TGCGCCAGCCGACGGGGGGGCAATGAGCAGTTCTTC

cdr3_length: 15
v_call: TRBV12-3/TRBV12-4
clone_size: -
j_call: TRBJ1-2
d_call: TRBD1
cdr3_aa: CASSPDRDRGYGYTF
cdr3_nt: TGTGCCAGCAGCCCTGACCGGGACAGGGGATATGGCTACACCTTC

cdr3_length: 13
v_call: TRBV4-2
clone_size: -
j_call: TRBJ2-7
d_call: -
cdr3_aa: CASRGSGSYEQYF
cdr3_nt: TGTGCCAGCAGAGGGTCAGGGTCCTACGAGCAGTACTTC

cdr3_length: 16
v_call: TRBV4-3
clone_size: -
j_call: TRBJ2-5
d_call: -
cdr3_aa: CASSQEVSFYQETQYF
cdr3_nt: TGCGCCAGCAGCCAAGAAGTATCCTTCTACCAAGAGACCCAGTACTTC

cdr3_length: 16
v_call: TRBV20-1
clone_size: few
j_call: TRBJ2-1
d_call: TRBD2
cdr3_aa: CSAGGLTGRLGNEQFF
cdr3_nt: TGCAGTGCCGGGGGACTAACGGGGCGATTAGGCAATGAGCAGTTCTTC

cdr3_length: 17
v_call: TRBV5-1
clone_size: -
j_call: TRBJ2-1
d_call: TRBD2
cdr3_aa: CASSRGVGVPRKGEQFF
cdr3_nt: TGCGCCAGCAGCCGGGGGGTCGGAGTCCCAAGAAAAGGGGAGCAGTTCTTC

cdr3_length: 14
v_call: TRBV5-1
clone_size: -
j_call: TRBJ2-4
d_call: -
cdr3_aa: CASSFRGAKNIQYF
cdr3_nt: TGCGCCAGCAGCTTCCGGGGAGCCAAAAACATTCAGTACTTC

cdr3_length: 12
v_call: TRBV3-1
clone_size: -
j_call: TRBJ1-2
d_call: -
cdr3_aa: CASSQAASGYTF
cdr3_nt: TGTGCCAGCAGCCAAGCGGCCTCCGGCTACACCTTC

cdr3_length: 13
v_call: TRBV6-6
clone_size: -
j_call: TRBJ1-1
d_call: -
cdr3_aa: CASSYSEGGEAFF
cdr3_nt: TGTGCCAGCAGTTACTCAGAGGGAGGTGAAGCTTTCTTT

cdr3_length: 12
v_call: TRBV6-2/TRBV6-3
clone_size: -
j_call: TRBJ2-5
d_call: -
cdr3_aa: CASGLKQETQYF
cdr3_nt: TGTGCCAGCGGATTGAAACAAGAGACCCAGTACTTC

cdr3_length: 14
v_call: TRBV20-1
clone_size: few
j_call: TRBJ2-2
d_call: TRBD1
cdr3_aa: CSADRGRGTGELFF
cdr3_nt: TGCAGTGCTGACAGGGGGCGAGGGACCGGGGAGCTGTTTTTT

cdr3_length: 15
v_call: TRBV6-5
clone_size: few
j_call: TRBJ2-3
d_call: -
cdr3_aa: CASSYSGPNTDTQYF
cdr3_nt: TGTGCCAGCAGTTACTCGGGACCCAACACAGATACGCAGTATTTT

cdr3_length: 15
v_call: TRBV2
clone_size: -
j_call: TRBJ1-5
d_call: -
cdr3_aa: CASSSDRYSNQPQHF
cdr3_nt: TGTGCCAGCAGTTCGGACAGATATAGCAATCAGCCCCAGCATTTT

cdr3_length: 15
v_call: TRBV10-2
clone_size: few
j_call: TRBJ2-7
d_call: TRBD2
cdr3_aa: CASSGRSSGSYEQYF
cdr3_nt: TGCGCCAGCAGTGGGCGATCTAGCGGGAGCTACGAGCAGTACTTC

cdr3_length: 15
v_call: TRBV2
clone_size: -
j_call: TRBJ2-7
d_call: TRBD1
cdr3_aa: CASSRIRQGAYEQYF
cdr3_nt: TGTGCCAGCAGTCGCATTCGACAGGGTGCCTACGAGCAGTACTTC

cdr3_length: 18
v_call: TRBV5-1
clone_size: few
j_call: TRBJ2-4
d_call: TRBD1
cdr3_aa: CASSFVPSGTGPKNIQYF
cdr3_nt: TGCGCCAGCAGCTTCGTCCCTTCCGGGACAGGCCCCAAAAACATTCAGTACTTC

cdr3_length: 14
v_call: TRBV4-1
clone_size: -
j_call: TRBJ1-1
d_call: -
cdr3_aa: CASKIPGTGTEAFF
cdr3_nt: TGCGCCAGCAAGATACCCGGGACCGGCACTGAAGCTTTCTTT

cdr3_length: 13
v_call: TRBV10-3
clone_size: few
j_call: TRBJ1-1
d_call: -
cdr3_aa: CATEPDRVGEAFF
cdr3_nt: TGTGCCACCGAACCCGACAGAGTGGGTGAAGCTTTCTTT

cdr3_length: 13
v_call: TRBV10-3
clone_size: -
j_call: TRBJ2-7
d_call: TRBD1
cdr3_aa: CATLDRGEYEQYF
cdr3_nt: TGTGCCACCCTGGACAGGGGGGAGTACGAGCAGTACTTC

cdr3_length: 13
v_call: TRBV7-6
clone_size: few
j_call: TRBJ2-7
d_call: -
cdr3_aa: CASSLVRGREQYF
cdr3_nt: TGTGCCAGCAGCCTCGTAAGAGGACGGGAGCAGTACTTC

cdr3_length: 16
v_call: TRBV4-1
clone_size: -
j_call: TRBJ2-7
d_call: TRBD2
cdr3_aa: CASSQALVGGSYEQYF
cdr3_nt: TGCGCCAGCAGCCAAGCCCTAGTCGGGGGGTCCTACGAGCAGTACTTC

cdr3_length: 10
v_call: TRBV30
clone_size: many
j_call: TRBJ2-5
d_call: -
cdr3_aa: CAWSRETQYF
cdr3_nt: TGTGCCTGGAGTAGAGAGACCCAGTACTTC

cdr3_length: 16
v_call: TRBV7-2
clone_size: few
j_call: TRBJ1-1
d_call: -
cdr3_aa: CASSLDYSGFDTEAFF
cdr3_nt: TGTGCCAGCAGCTTAGATTATTCCGGCTTTGACACTGAAGCTTTCTTT

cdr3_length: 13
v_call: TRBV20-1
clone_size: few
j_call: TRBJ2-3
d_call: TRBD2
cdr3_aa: CSAIAGAADTQYF
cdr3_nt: TGCAGTGCTATAGCGGGAGCAGCAGATACGCAGTATTTT